The entry below describes one T cell receptor (beta chain). One base away lies a much larger clone, so this may be a sequencing read error. This record comes from a study of tumor-infiltrating lymphocytes in primary liver carcinoma. Study details: The study reported T1-T3 N0M0 tumors spanning 4.2 to 10 cm.

Trimming took off 3 bases at V and 1 base at J, with 9 bases between the two ends. CDR1 ENHRY and CDR2 SYGVKD come from the germline V gene. This CDR3 comprises 14 residues. Researchers generated TCR beta cDNA from about 0.5 ug of total RNA, relying on a constant-region primer. Three rounds of nested multiplex PCR with slightly modified ARM-PCR produced TCR beta libraries. TRBV1-TRBV30 forward primers paired with a C-beta reverse primer were used in the first two PCR rounds, which ran roughly 10 cycles each. TCRdb re-called the multiplex PCR reads with MiXCR, one entry per CDR3 protein. The table shows fewer than 250,000 distinct CDR3 sequences, with 65% occurring only once. Germline DNA was also extracted, and blood RNA derived from unsorted whole blood.

The specimen sequenced was peripheral blood. The source of this sequence is a woman in her sixties with primary liver carcinoma and hepatitis B virus infection. The chain carries TRBV10-3 and TRBJ1-1; D is possibly TRBD1 (5 bases). The CDR3 region is CAISEWGTNTEAFF. The CDR3 DNA is TGTGCCATCAGTGAATGGGGGACGAACACTGAAGCTTTCTTT.